Shown below are 21 T cell receptor beta chains from a single sample sequenced in a study of shared clonotypes between healthy human individuals (dated by TCRdb to 2019 to 2021). The library was produced with the immunoSEQ multiplex PCR assay. Sourced from immuneACCESS, this table was stored by TCRdb with only in-frame sequences that have V and J called. A share of the clones is absent; for the studies checked, an unresolved V gene accounts for under half, and the remainder has no known explanation. Here the sample has some 2 million clones; 95% occur a single time. Under 0.15% of the sample is held by the ten biggest clonotypes. Sequenced sample: naive CD4+ T cells sorted from blood. The cell subset or site label of this sample denotes: CD45RA+ positively selected. The receptors shown here come from a man in his late teens or twenties in good health.

This chain connects TRBV5-7 to TRBJ2-7; D not resolved. TRBV5-7 is an ORF, and what it does is uncertain. This CDR3 is 13 amino acids long. V lost 1 base to trimming and J lost 3 bases, with 8 bases between them. For the CDR3, the DNA is TGTGCCAGCAGCTTGAGTGACGGCTACGAGCAGTACTTC. Protein: CASSLSDGYEQYF.

CDR3 DNA: TGTGCCAGCTCACCACTGCAGGGATCTGAAGCTTTCTTT. It specifies CASSPLQGSEAFF. The rearrangement joins TRBV18 to TRBJ1-1, with D perhaps TRBD1 (5 bases). Trimming cost V 1 base and J 6 bases, with 9 bases left between them. This CDR3 comprises 13 residues. The germline V gene has CDR1 KGHSH and CDR2 LQKENI.

This clone came up once. Other DNA sequences of this sample code for an identical CDR3. V gene TRBV6-5 combines with J gene TRBJ1-3; D unclear. The ends were cut back, 6 bases at V and 4 bases at J, with 4 bases in the middle. The length of the CDR3 is 11 residues. The germline V gene encodes CDR1 MNHEY and CDR2 SVGAGI. CDR3 nucleotides: TGTGCCAGCAGCCAAGGAAACACCATATATTTT. Translation gives CASSQGNTIYF.

V is TRBV28 and J is TRBJ1-1, with D uncertain. The germline V and J ends were trimmed by 2 bases and 4 bases, with 17 bases remaining between them. The CDR3 has 16 residues. From germline, CDR1 is MDHEN and CDR2 SYDVKM. The CDR3: CASSLGTAHPLTEAFF. The CDR3 coding sequence is TGTGCCAGCAGTTTAGGAACAGCTCATCCCCTCACTGAAGCTTTCTTT.

Worth noting for this clone: A read error may be the cause here, since a much bigger clone is one base away. Different DNA sequences within this sample yield the same CDR3. The gene calls are TRBV7-9 and TRBJ1-5; D unclear. The ends were cut back, 5 bases at V and 0 bases at J, with 5 bases in the middle. The germline V gene has CDR1 SEHNR and CDR2 FQNEAQ (reference sequence). This CDR3 has 13 amino acids. This chain's CDR3 is CASSLDSNQPQHF. The CDR3 region has the DNA TGTGCCAGCAGCCTGGATAGCAATCAGCCCCAGCATTTT.

This chain links TRBV2 with TRBJ1-1; D is unclear. The CDR3 covers 12 residues. Germline values: CDR1 SNHLY, CDR2 FYNNEI. Trimming shortened V by 8 bases and J by 8 bases, and 15 bases separated the two germline ends. The CDR3 here is CASGAPRREAFF. CDR3 DNA: TGTGCCAGCGGTGCGCCCCGCAGAGAAGCTTTCTTT.

This clone was observed once. V usage is TRBV5-4 and J usage is TRBJ2-2, with TRBD1 as a possible D gene (5 bases). V was clipped by 4 bases and J by 0 bases, with 13 bases between them. Germline loops: CDR1 SGHNT, CDR2 YYREEE (reference sequence). The length of the CDR3 is 16 residues. The CDR3 nucleotides read TGTGCCAGCAGCCCGCCTGACAGACCGAACACCGGGGAGCTGTTTTTT. Translation gives CASSPPDRPNTGELFF.

This chain joins TRBV28 and TRBJ1-4, with unresolved D. CDR3 size: 16 residues. The V gene lost 4 bases and the J gene lost 4 bases, with 16 bases spanning the gap. Germline values: CDR1 MDHEN, CDR2 SYDVKM. The CDR3 bases are TGTGCCAGCAGTTCTGGAGGTGCCGGTATTAATGAAAAACTGTTTTTT. It is translated as CASSSGGAGINEKLFF.

The chain combines TRBV14 with TRBJ1-2, with D tentatively TRBD1 (5 bases). Trimming took 0 bases from V and 3 from J, leaving 11 bases between them. The germline V gene encodes CDR1 SGHDN and CDR2 FVKESK. There are 15 residues in the CDR3. Written as DNA, the CDR3 is TGTGCCAGCAGCCAAGAAGGTGTCAGGGACTATGGCTACACCTTC. Translation gives CASSQEGVRDYGYTF.

As concerns this clone: This specimen includes other DNA sequences encoding the same CDR3. This chain uses TRBV18 with TRBJ2-2, with D unresolved. This CDR3 region has 13 residues. V was clipped by 3 bases and J by 6 bases, with 8 bases between them. CDR1 is KGHSH, CDR2 LQKENI, per germline. The CDR3 bases are TGTGCCAGCTCACCGTCGCGTGCCGGGGAGCTGTTTTTT. Protein sequence: CASSPSRAGELFF.

On this clone: The sample contains more than one DNA sequence encoding this CDR3. The rearrangement joins TRBV9 to TRBJ1-1; D gene ambiguous. The V and J ends lost 0 bases and 0 bases respectively, with 6 bases between them. Germline CDR1 SGDLS, CDR2 YYNGEE. CDR3 length: 14 amino acids. CDR3 amino acids: CASSVGGMNTEAFF. CDR3 nucleotide sequence: TGTGCCAGCAGCGTAGGCGGCATGAACACTGAAGCTTTCTTT.

CDR3 coding DNA: TGTGCCATCAGTGCCCCAGCGGGGGGGTCCTACAATGAGCAGTTCTTC. As protein: CAISAPAGGSYNEQFF. The chain joins TRBV10-3 to TRBJ2-1, with 10 bases aligning to TRBD2. The CDR3 totals 16 residues. J was trimmed by 1 base and V by 4 bases; bases with no gene match: 4. The germline V gene has CDR1 ENHRY and CDR2 SYGVKD.

The chain couples TRBV11-2 to TRBJ2-3; 12 bases are a match to TRBD2. The germline V gene encodes CDR1 SGHAT and CDR2 FQNNGV. After removal of 4 bases from V and 3 bases from J, the junction contained 8 bases not matched to a gene. This CDR3 comprises 17 residues. CDR3 sequence: CASSYLLAGGRTDTQYF. The DNA of the CDR3 is TGTGCCAGCAGCTACCTACTAGCGGGAGGTCGGACAGATACGCAGTATTTT.

DNA of the CDR3: TGTGCCAGCAGTGGCGGGGACAGGGATCAGCCCCAGCATTTT. Translation gives CASSGGDRDQPQHF. The rearrangement links TRBV6-4 to TRBJ1-5; the match to TRBD1 covers 9 bases. CDR3 length: 14 amino acids. Per germline, CDR1 MRHNA and CDR2 SNTAGT. V was pared by 4 bases and J by 5 bases, with 3 bases of the junction left unmatched.

The chain joins TRBV5-4 to TRBJ1-6; D unclear. Between the trimmed V and J ends, which lost 7 bases and 0 bases, there was a span of 5 bases. This CDR3 has 13 amino acids. Germline V gene lookup returns CDR1 SGHNT and CDR2 YYREEE (reference sequence). CDR3 DNA sequence: TGTGCCAGCCACGACTCCTATAATTCACCCCTCCACTTT. This gives the protein CASHDSYNSPLHF.

The chain carries TRBV19 and TRBJ2-5; a possible D gene is TRBD2 (7 bases). V lost 3 bases and J 5 bases, leaving 19 bases between the germline ends. Germline assignment: CDR1 LNHDA and CDR2 SQIVND (reference sequence). The CDR3 is 16 amino acids. The CDR3 loop reads CASSIIGRGATETQYF. CDR3 nucleotide sequence: TGTGCCAGTAGTATTATTGGACGGGGGGCGACGGAGACCCAGTACTTC.

This chain uses TRBV20-1 with TRBJ1-3; D not resolved. The V gene lost 7 bases and the J gene lost 3 bases, with 7 bases spanning the gap. The CDR3 sequence is 11 residues long. Looked up from germline, CDR1 is DFQATT and CDR2 is SNEGSKA (reference sequence). CDR3 in DNA: TGCAGTGTTCCTTTTGGAAACACCATATATTTT. It codes for CSVPFGNTIYF.

The chain is built from TRBV5-1 and TRBJ2-5, with D maybe TRBD1 (6 bases). The CDR3 runs to 15 residues. Germline V CDR1 and CDR2: SGHRS, YFSETQ. Trimming cost V 6 bases and J 3 bases, with 18 bases left between them. CDR3 sequence (DNA): TGCGCCAGCACCTTAATAGGGGCAGGGGAAGAGACCCAGTACTTC. It encodes CASTLIGAGEETQYF.

The rearrangement joins TRBV5-8 to TRBJ1-1; possibly TRBD1 for D (5 bases). This CDR3 has 15 amino acids. Germline assignment: CDR1 SGHTS and CDR2 YDEGEE. V dropped 0 bases and J dropped 4 bases, with 13 bases sitting between them. In DNA form, the CDR3 reads TGTGCCAGCAGCTTGGCGCGGGGGGAGGGCACTGAAGCTTTCTTT. It yields the protein CASSLARGEGTEAFF.

This clone has a single count. J is TRBJ1-2 and V is TRBV5-1; 9 bases line up with TRBD1. Germline lookup yields CDR1 SGHRS and CDR2 YFSETQ. With 4 bases clipped from V and 6 bases from J, the junction kept 10 bases outside the gene matches. CDR3 size: 15 residues. The CDR3 reads CASSRGTGSPHGYTF. The DNA for the CDR3 is TGCGCCAGCAGCAGGGGGACAGGGTCCCCTCATGGCTACACCTTC.

CDR3: CASSLAGRQNTGELFF. The CDR3 DNA is TGTGCCAGCAGCTTGGCCGGTAGACAGAACACCGGGGAGCTGTTTTTT. The chain employs TRBV5-4 and TRBJ2-2, with unresolved D. This CDR3 region has 16 residues. V lost 0 bases, J lost 1 base, and 10 bases lay in between. Germline lookup yields CDR1 SGHNT and CDR2 YYREEE (reference sequence).